The 23 T cell receptor beta chains in this list originate from one sample, sequenced in a study of blood T cell repertoires in COVID-19. The assay was immunoSEQ multiplex PCR, and TCRdb's table has in-frame clones only and misses some. The sample gives about 150,000 clones, roughly 82% of which show up once; 15% is in the top ten. The sample was peripheral blood. These receptor sequences come from a human donor with acute or convalescent COVID-19. The donor label of this sample is uncertain.

V is TRBV5-4 and J is TRBJ2-1, with 12 positions matching TRBD2. With 3 bases clipped from V and 7 bases from J, the junction kept 5 bases outside the gene matches. Germline values: CDR1 SGHNT, CDR2 YYREEE (reference sequence). The CDR3 covers 15 residues. The CDR3 sequence is CASSSSGGAGNEQFF. The CDR3 DNA is TGTGCCAGCAGCTCTAGCGGGGGGGCTGGGAATGAGCAGTTCTTC.

The genes are TRBV5-1 and TRBJ2-6; tentatively, D is TRBD2 (5 bases). Trimming removed 0 bases from V and 1 base from J, with 11 bases in between. Germline CDR1 and CDR2: SGHRS and YFSETQ. CDR3 length: 17 residues. The CDR3 bases are TGCGCCAGCAGCTTGGCCAACCGGGAATCTGGGGCCAACGTCCTGACTTTC. Protein product: CASSLANRESGANVLTF.

J is TRBJ2-5 and V is TRBV29-1; perhaps TRBD1 as D (6 bases). The CDR3 covers 12 residues. The V end lost 3 bases, the J end lost 5 bases, and 10 bases lay between the germline ends. Looked up from germline, CDR1 is SQVTM and CDR2 is ANQGSEA. In DNA form, the CDR3 reads TGCAGCGTTGATCCAGGGGCGGAGACCCAGTACTTC. This gives the protein CSVDPGAETQYF.

The CDR3, as DNA: TGTGCCATCAGTGGGCAACAGGGAAACAAAAACATTCAGTACTTC. It codes for CAISGQQGNKNIQYF. V usage is TRBV10-3 and J usage is TRBJ2-4; the D gene is possibly TRBD1 (6 bases). There are 15 residues in the CDR3. The germline CDR1 and CDR2 sequences are ENHRY and SYGVKD. V lost 4 bases to trimming and J lost 3 bases, with 13 bases between them.

This clone was detected only once. V is TRBV6-5 and J is TRBJ1-2, with TRBD1 matching over 9 bases. The CDR3 contains 16 residues. Germline loops: CDR1 MNHEY, CDR2 SVGAGI. Germline trimming cut 1 base from V and 2 bases from J; bases unmatched to any gene: 5. CDR3 sequence reads: CASSYYTGTGNYGYTF. Here the CDR3 DNA reads TGTGCCAGCAGTTACTACACTGGGACAGGGAACTATGGCTACACCTTC.

V gene TRBV5-1 combines with J gene TRBJ1-6; D gene ambiguous. The CDR3 contains 16 residues. The V end lost 4 bases, the J end lost 14 bases, and 25 bases lay between the germline ends. Germline CDR1 and CDR2: SGHRS and YFSETQ. The DNA for the CDR3 is TGCGCCAGCAGCCCCGCGGTCGTTGGGTCTGGGGAGTCCCTCCACTTT. It translates to CASSPAVVGSGESLHF.

The rearrangement joins TRBV29-1 to TRBJ1-4; 7 bases are shared with TRBD1. Trimming at V came to 4 bases and at J to 8 bases, leaving 13 bases not matched to a gene. The CDR3 has 15 residues. Germline CDR1 and CDR2: SQVTM and ANQGSEA. The CDR3 loop is CSVARSTGKWEKLFF. The CDR3 nucleotides are TGCAGCGTTGCACGGTCGACAGGGAAGTGGGAAAAACTGTTTTTT.

The V call is TRBV4-3, the J call TRBJ1-2, with no clear D. CDR3 length: 17 amino acids. The germline V and J ends were trimmed by 1 base and 4 bases, with 19 bases remaining between them. CDR1 LGHNA and CDR2 YSLEER come from the germline V gene. DNA of the CDR3: TGCGCCAGCAGCCAAGGGTTGGACGCGGGTTTAGGCTATGGCTACACCTTC. Residues: CASSQGLDAGLGYGYTF.

The chain is built from TRBV19 and TRBJ2-2; the match to TRBD1 covers 7 bases. From germline, CDR1 is LNHDA and CDR2 SQIVND (reference sequence). CDR3 size: 13 residues. V gave up 4 bases and J gave up 5 bases; unmatched junction bases: 1. The CDR3 DNA follows: TGTGCCAGTAGTAAGACAGGGACCGGGGAGCTGTTTTTT. Encoded protein: CASSKTGTGELFF.

The genes are TRBV19 and TRBJ1-5, with TRBD1 identical over 9 bases. Germline CDR1 reads LNHDA; CDR2 reads SQIVND (reference sequence). The ends lost 5 bases at V and 5 bases at J; junction bases unmatched: 13. CDR3 length: 17 amino acids. CDR3 loop: CASSPRPSGQGDQPQHF. The CDR3 nucleotides are TGTGCCAGTAGTCCACGACCCTCGGGACAGGGCGATCAGCCCCAGCATTTT.

The chain joins TRBV18 to TRBJ2-4; D may be TRBD2 (6 bases). The CDR3 contains 17 residues. V gave up 4 bases and J gave up 2 bases, with 18 bases separating them. CDR1 KGHSH and CDR2 LQKENI come from the germline V gene. DNA of the CDR3: TGTGCCAGCTCACAACTAGCTTCCCCGTCTCCCAAAAACATTCAGTACTTC. Residues: CASSQLASPSPKNIQYF.

This rearrangement joins TRBV4-2 to TRBJ2-4; 9 bases agree with TRBD1. V dropped 0 bases and J dropped 6; count of bases not matched to a gene: 3. Germline V CDR1 and CDR2: LGHNA, YNFKEQ. CDR3 length equals 15 residues. The CDR3 DNA reads as TGTGCCAGCAGCCAAGATGGGGGACAGGGAAACATTCAGTACTTC. Residues: CASSQDGGQGNIQYF.

V gene TRBV10-3 combines with J gene TRBJ2-1, with 9 bases fitting TRBD2. CDR1 ENHRY and CDR2 SYGVKD come from the germline V gene. The trim removed 8 bases at V and 6 bases at J, leaving 8 bases unmatched. CDR3 length: 14 residues. The CDR3 protein is CAISAGGLGNEQFF. CDR3 in DNA: TGTGCCATCTCAGCGGGGGGCCTCGGCAATGAGCAGTTCTTC.

The rearrangement links TRBV7-6 to TRBJ2-5; unclear D gene. Trimming left V 5 bases short and J 5 bases short, with 18 bases between. CDR1 is SGHVS, CDR2 FNYEAQ, per germline. This CDR3 is built from 15 residues. The CDR3 here is CASSRPGPQSETQYF. CDR3 DNA: TGTGCCAGCAGCCGCCCGGGTCCCCAATCGGAGACCCAGTACTTC.

This chain connects TRBV27 to TRBJ1-2, with D possibly being TRBD1 (5 bases). The germline V gene has CDR1 MNHEY and CDR2 SMNVEV (reference sequence). CDR3 length: 15 amino acids. The V end was cut by 6 bases, the J end by 0 bases, with 14 bases between. The CDR3 sequence: CASRFRGSPNYGYTF. The CDR3 nucleotides are TGTGCCAGCAGATTCCGGGGGAGCCCTAACTATGGCTACACCTTC.

The table lists this clone with a few counts. The chain carries TRBV9 and TRBJ2-7; a weak D match, TRBD2 (6 bases). The germline V gene encodes CDR1 SGDLS and CDR2 YYNGEE. This CDR3 region has 13 residues. Trimming stripped 0 bases from V and 9 bases from J, with 13 bases between. The CDR3 loop is CASSVDEWGGQYF. DNA for the CDR3: TGTGCCAGCAGCGTAGACGAGTGGGGAGGGCAGTACTTC.

The sample holds a few counts of this clone. V gene TRBV5-1 combines with J gene TRBJ2-1, with 7 bases identical to TRBD2. From germline, CDR1 is SGHRS and CDR2 YFSETQ. This CDR3 region has 17 residues. The junction had 16 bases not matched to a gene; V was cut back by 2 bases and J by 8 bases. CDR3 DNA sequence: TGCGCCAGCAGCTTCGGGGCTAGCGGCCAAGTCTTCGATGAGCAGTTCTTC. Its protein product is CASSFGASGQVFDEQFF.

The chain uses TRBV7-8 and TRBJ1-5, with 7 nucleotides matching TRBD1. The CDR3 has 16 residues. Germline CDR1 SGHVS, CDR2 FQNEAQ. Trimming at V came to 5 bases and at J to 3 bases, leaving 10 bases not matched to a gene. In DNA form, the CDR3 reads TGTGCCAGCAGCGCCCTGACAGGGATTAACAATCAGCCCCAGCATTTT. It yields the protein CASSALTGINNQPQHF.

This clone was detected a few times. The chain recombines TRBV19 with TRBJ1-2; no clear D gene. CDR3 length: 14 amino acids. Germline loops: CDR1 LNHDA, CDR2 SQIVND (reference sequence). Trimming stripped 7 bases from V and 6 bases from J, with 18 bases between. The CDR3 is CASTKPKGRDGYTF. CDR3 sequence (DNA): TGTGCCAGTACCAAGCCGAAAGGGAGGGATGGCTACACCTTC.

V gene TRBV29-1 combines with J gene TRBJ1-1; D not certain. The CDR3 runs 12 residues. V lost 4 bases, J lost 1 base, and 7 bases lay in between. Germline CDR1 is SQVTM and CDR2 is ANQGSEA. The CDR3 spells CSVVPRNTEAFF. In DNA, the CDR3 is TGCAGCGTTGTCCCCCGGAACACTGAAGCTTTCTTT.

This clone came up a few times. V gene TRBV5-5 combines with J gene TRBJ1-1; D ambiguous. The length of the CDR3 is 15 residues. Trimming removed 0 bases at V and 5 bases at J, with 14 bases between. The germline CDR1 and CDR2 sequences are SGHKS and YYEKEE (reference sequence). Here the CDR3 DNA reads TGTGCCAGCAGCTTGGATTTCCGGGGTGGAACTGAAGCTTTCTTT. This encodes CASSLDFRGGTEAFF.

This chain uses TRBV7-2 with TRBJ2-3, with 10 nucleotides matching TRBD2. V lost 4 bases to trimming and J lost 5 bases; unmatched junction nucleotides: 12. Germline-derived CDR1 and CDR2 are SGHTA and FQGNSA. There are 17 residues in the CDR3. The CDR3 sequence: CASSSVIAGGKIDTQYF. In DNA, the CDR3 is TGTGCCAGCAGCTCGGTGATAGCGGGGGGCAAAATAGATACGCAGTATTTT.

The chain joins TRBV7-9 to TRBJ2-4; tentative D call: TRBD1 (6 bases). This CDR3 spans 15 amino acids. CDR1 and CDR2 from the germline V gene are SEHNR and FQNEAQ (reference sequence). V lost 4 bases to trimming and J lost 3 bases, with 13 bases between them. The DNA of the CDR3 is TGTGCCAGCAGCTCCTCGGACAGAAGCAAAAACATTCAGTACTTC. Its protein product is CASSSSDRSKNIQYF.